This TCR beta chain comes out of a study of human T cells and chemical hapten exposure. As for time point: patch test 1, 2 weeks after DPC sensitization. Stated treatment: therapeutic diphenylcyclopropenone sensitization with weekly scalp DPC. This clonotype was found a few times. One entry per CDR3 protein results from TCRdb running MiXCR on the RACE reads. The repertoire holds around 160,000 distinct CDR3 sequences, with roughly 15% as singletons. This specimen consisted of whole blood, obtained in connection with sensitization to the hapten diphenylcyclopropenone (DPC). The clonotype originates from a woman under 40 with alopecia areata. Some clones in this sample may be carry-over from other donors' samples.

The CDR3 here is CASQKFGDLTEAFF. CDR3 nucleotide sequence: TGTGCCAGCCAAAAGTTCGGGGACCTCACTGAAGCTTTCTTT. The chain has TRBV12-3 or TRBV12-4 and TRBJ1-1; D may be TRBD1 (5 bases). Deletions cut 8 bases from V and 4 bases from J, with 17 bases between. CDR3 length: 14 amino acids.